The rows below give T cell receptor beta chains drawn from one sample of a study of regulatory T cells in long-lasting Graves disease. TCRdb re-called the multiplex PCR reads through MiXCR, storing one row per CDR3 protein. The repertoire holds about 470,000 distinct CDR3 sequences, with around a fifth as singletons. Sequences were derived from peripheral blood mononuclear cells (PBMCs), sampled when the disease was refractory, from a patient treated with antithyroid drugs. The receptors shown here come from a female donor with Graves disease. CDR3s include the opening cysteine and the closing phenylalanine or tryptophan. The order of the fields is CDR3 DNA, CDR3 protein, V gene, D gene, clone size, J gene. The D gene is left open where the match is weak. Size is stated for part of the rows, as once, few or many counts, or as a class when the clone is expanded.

TGTGCCAGCAGCCGGGCCGGGACGGCGAACACTGAAGCTTTCTTT	CASSRAGTANTEAFF	TRBV28	-	many	TRBJ1-1
TGTGCCAGTAGTACGCCAGTCGGAAACACTGAAGCTTTCTTT	CASSTPVGNTEAFF	TRBV19	-	few	TRBJ1-1
TGTGCCAGCACCTCCGATTGGGGTAGCAATCAGCCCCAGCATTTT	CASTSDWGSNQPQHF	TRBV19	-	few	TRBJ1-5
TGTGCCATCAGTGAGGGGCAGTTGACAAGCTCCTACGAGCAGTACTTC	CAISEGQLTSSYEQYF	TRBV10-3	-	few	TRBJ2-7
TGTGCCAGCACCAAGGGGACAGGGGGCCAAAATCGGCCCCAGCATTTT	CASTKGTGGQNRPQHF	TRBV28	TRBD1	many	TRBJ1-5
TGTGCCAGCAGCTTGGCCTCGGGAATCTCCTACAATGAGCAGTTCTTC	CASSLASGISYNEQFF	TRBV5-8	-	few	TRBJ2-1
TGTGCCACTAGCACACAGAACTATGGCTACACCTTC	CATSTQNYGYTF	TRBV24-1	-	many	TRBJ1-2
TGTGCCAGTAGTATGGATAACCTCCCTCTCCAGCCCCAGCATTTT	CASSMDNLPLQPQHF	TRBV19	-	-	TRBJ1-5
TGTGCCAGCAGTGAGGGACGGATGAACACCGGGGAGCTGTTTTTT	CASSEGRMNTGELFF	TRBV12-3/TRBV12-4	-	many	TRBJ2-2
TGTGCCAGCAGCTCACTAGCGGGAGGGCCAGAGACCCAGTACTTC	CASSSLAGGPETQYF	TRBV7-9	TRBD2	many	TRBJ2-5
TGTGCCAGCGCCAGACCGATGAACTATGGCTACACCTTC	CASARPMNYGYTF	TRBV28	-	many	TRBJ1-2
TGTGCCAGCAGCCCGTACAGGGATAGCTATGGCTACACCTTC	CASSPYRDSYGYTF	TRBV7-2	-	many	TRBJ1-2
TGTGCCAGCAGCTTAAATTCTTGGGAGACCCAGTACTTC	CASSLNSWETQYF	TRBV7-3	-	few	TRBJ2-5
TGTGCCAGCAGTTTAACGCCGGCGGGGCAGCCCCAGCATTTT	CASSLTPAGQPQHF	TRBV12-3/TRBV12-4	-	many	TRBJ1-5
TGTGCCAGCAGTTTAAGACCAAACTCCTACGAGCAGTACTTC	CASSLRPNSYEQYF	TRBV28	-	many	TRBJ2-7
TGTGCCTCAGGGGGACAGTACTACGAGCAGTACTTC	CASGGQYYEQYF	TRBV10-3	TRBD1	many	TRBJ2-7
TGTGCCTGGGGACGGAACACCGGGGAGCTGTTTTTT	CAWGRNTGELFF	TRBV30	-	-	TRBJ2-2
TGTGCCAGCAGTTACTCGGTGGGACAGGAGTACCAAGAGACCCAGTACTTC	CASSYSVGQEYQETQYF	TRBV6-5	TRBD1	many	TRBJ2-5
TGTGCCACCAGCAGAGATTCAAGGGACCCTAGCAATCAGCCCCAGCATTTT	CATSRDSRDPSNQPQHF	TRBV15	-	many	TRBJ1-5
TGTGCCAGCAGCCCCGGGCTGCTTCAGGGAGCCCTCCACTTT	CASSPGLLQGALHF	TRBV7-8	-	many	TRBJ1-6
TGTGCCAGCAGTGAACAAAACGGGACAGGGATCGCTGAAGCTTTCTTT	CASSEQNGTGIAEAFF	TRBV25-1	TRBD1	many	TRBJ1-1
TGTGCCAGCAGTTTAACAGGGCCCACTGAAGCTTTCTTT	CASSLTGPTEAFF	TRBV6-5	-	many	TRBJ1-1
TGTGCCACCAGCAGAGAGGGAACAGGCACAGATACGCAGTATTTT	CATSREGTGTDTQYF	TRBV15	-	-	TRBJ2-3
TGCGCCAGCAGCGTAGCCGGGACACCGAACACCGGGGAGCTGTTTTTT	CASSVAGTPNTGELFF	TRBV5-1	-	few	TRBJ2-2
TGTGCCAGCAGTTTCCGACTAGCGGGGTCCCAAGAGACCCAGTACTTC	CASSFRLAGSQETQYF	TRBV12-3/TRBV12-4	TRBD2	many	TRBJ2-5
TGTGCCAGCAGCACATACACGGGGGGCTACGAGCAGTACTTC	CASSTYTGGYEQYF	TRBV7-2	TRBD2	many	TRBJ2-7
TGTGCCAGCAGCTTAGCGCGAGGGAAGGGGGACCGCTCCTACGAGCAGTACTTC	CASSLARGKGDRSYEQYF	TRBV7-2	-	-	TRBJ2-7
TGCAGTGCTACCAGGGGCACGAACACTGAAGCTTTCTTT	CSATRGTNTEAFF	TRBV20-1	-	many	TRBJ1-1
TGTGCCATCAGAGGAGGACACACCTTGGGAAATACTGAAGCTTTCTTT	CAIRGGHTLGNTEAFF	TRBV10-3	-	-	TRBJ1-1
TGTGCCAGCAGCTTGGGGGGGTCCCTAGGAGAGACCCAGTACTTC	CASSLGGSLGETQYF	TRBV5-6	-	many	TRBJ2-5
TGTGCCAGCAGCTTAGGAGCCAGGGTGAACTATGGCTACACCTTC	CASSLGARVNYGYTF	TRBV7-2	-	-	TRBJ1-2
TGTGCCAGCAGTTTACTAGCGGGGGGCATAGATACGCAGTATTTT	CASSLLAGGIDTQYF	TRBV2	TRBD2	-	TRBJ2-3
TGTGCCAGCGGGCAGGGCGACTACGAGCAGTACTTC	CASGQGDYEQYF	TRBV7-9	-	-	TRBJ2-7
TGCAGTGCTAATAAGGCCACTGGAAACACCATATATTTT	CSANKATGNTIYF	TRBV20-1	-	many	TRBJ1-3
TGTGCCAGCAGCTTAGCTCAGGGGAACTCCTACGAGCAGTACTTC	CASSLAQGNSYEQYF	TRBV7-9	-	-	TRBJ2-7
TGCAGTGTACAGGGTCAAGAGACCCAGTACTTC	CSVQGQETQYF	TRBV20-1	-	-	TRBJ2-5
TGTGCCAGCAGCTTAGCGGGGAGGGACAGGGGGTTACACGGGGAGCTGTTTTTT	CASSLAGRDRGLHGELFF	TRBV7-8	TRBD1	-	TRBJ2-2
TGTGCCAGCAGCTTGTATCTTTGGGGAAAGGGCCGTGGAAACACCATATATTTT	CASSLYLWGKGRGNTIYF	TRBV5-6	-	-	TRBJ1-3
TGTGCCAGCAGTCCTACCCGGGAAGACGTAGAGACCCAGTACTTC	CASSPTREDVETQYF	TRBV28	-	many	TRBJ2-5
TGTGCCAGCAGCCGGACGGCTGACAATCAGCCCCAGCATTTT	CASSRTADNQPQHF	TRBV7-9	-	-	TRBJ1-5
TGTGCCAGCAGCATGAGGGATCTCTCCTACAATGAGCAGTTCTTC	CASSMRDLSYNEQFF	TRBV7-2	-	few	TRBJ2-1
TGTGCCAGCAGCATACTTTACCCCGACGAGCAGTACTTC	CASSILYPDEQYF	TRBV28	-	many	TRBJ2-7
TGTGCCAGCAGCTTATTTTCGTCAGGCACCGGGGAGCTGTTTTTT	CASSLFSSGTGELFF	TRBV11-1	-	many	TRBJ2-2
TGCGCCAGCAGCTTGGACTCCGGCCGTGGAAACACCATATATTTT	CASSLDSGRGNTIYF	TRBV5-1	-	-	TRBJ1-3
TGTGCCAGCAGCTTCGGGACAGGGAGGTATCAGCCCCAGCATTTT	CASSFGTGRYQPQHF	TRBV7-2	TRBD1	-	TRBJ1-5
TGTGCCAGCAGCCCCCCCGGGACAGGGGCCACCGGGGAGCTGTTTTTT	CASSPPGTGATGELFF	TRBV12-3/TRBV12-4	TRBD1	many	TRBJ2-2
TGTGCCAGCAGCTTCAACCCCAGGGCCAACCGGAACCCCGACAAAAACATTCAGTACTTC	CASSFNPRANRNPDKNIQYF	TRBV7-9	-	-	TRBJ2-4